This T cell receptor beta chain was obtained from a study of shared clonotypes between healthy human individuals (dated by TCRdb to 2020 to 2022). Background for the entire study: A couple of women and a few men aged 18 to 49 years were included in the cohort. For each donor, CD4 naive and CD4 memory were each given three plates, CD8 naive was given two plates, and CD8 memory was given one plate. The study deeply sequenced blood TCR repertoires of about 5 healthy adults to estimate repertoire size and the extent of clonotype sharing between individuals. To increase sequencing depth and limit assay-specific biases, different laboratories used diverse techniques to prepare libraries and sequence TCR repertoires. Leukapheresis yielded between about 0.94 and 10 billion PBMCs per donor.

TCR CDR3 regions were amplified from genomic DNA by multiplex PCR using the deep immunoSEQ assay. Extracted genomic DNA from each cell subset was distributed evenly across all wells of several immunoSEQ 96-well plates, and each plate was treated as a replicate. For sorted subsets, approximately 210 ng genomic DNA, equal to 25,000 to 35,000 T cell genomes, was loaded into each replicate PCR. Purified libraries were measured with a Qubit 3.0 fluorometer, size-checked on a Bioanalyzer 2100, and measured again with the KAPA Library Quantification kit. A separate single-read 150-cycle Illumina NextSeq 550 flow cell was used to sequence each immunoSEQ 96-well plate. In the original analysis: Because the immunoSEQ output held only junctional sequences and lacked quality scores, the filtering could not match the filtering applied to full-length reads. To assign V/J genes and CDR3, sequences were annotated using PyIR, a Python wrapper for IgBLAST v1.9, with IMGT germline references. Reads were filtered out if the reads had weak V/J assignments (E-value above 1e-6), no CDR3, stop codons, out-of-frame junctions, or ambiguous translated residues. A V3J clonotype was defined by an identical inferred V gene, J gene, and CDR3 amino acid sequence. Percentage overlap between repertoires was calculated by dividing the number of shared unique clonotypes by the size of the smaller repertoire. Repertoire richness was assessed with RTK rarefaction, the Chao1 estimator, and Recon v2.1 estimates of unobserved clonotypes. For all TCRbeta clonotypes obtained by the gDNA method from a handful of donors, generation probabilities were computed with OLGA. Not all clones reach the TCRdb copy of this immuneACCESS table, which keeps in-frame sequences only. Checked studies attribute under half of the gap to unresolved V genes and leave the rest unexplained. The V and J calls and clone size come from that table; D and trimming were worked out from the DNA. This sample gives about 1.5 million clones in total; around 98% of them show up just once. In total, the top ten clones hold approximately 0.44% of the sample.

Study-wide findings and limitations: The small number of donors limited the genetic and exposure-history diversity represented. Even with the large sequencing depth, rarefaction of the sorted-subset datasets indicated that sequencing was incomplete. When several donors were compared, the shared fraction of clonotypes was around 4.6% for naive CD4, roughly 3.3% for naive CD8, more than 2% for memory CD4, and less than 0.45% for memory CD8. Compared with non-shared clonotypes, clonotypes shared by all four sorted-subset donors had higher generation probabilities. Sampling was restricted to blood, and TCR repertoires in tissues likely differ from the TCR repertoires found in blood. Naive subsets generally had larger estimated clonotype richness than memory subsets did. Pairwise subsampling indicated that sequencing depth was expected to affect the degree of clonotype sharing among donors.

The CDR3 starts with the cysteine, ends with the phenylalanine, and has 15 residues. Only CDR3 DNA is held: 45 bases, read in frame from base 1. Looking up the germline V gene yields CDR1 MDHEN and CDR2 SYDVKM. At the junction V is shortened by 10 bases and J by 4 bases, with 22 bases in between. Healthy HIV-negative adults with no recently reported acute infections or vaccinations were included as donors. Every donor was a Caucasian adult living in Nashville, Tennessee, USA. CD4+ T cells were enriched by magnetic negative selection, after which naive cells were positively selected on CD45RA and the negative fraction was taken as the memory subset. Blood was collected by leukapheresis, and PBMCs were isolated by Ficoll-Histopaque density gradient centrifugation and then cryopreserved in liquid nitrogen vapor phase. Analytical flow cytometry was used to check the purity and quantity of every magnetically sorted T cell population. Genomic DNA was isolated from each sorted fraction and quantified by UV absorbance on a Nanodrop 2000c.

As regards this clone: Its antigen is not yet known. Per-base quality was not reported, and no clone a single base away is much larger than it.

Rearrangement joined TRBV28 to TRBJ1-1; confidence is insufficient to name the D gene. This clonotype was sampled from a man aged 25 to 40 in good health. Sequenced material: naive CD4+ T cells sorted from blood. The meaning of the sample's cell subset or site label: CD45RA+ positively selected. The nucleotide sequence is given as TGTGCCATGTACGGCAGCCGACTATTTAGCACTGAAGCTTTCTTT. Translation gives CAMYGSRLFSTEAFF.